The 25 T cell receptor beta chains below all came from one sample that was sequenced in a study of T cells after yellow fever vaccination. Each CDR3 protein is one row after TCRdb ran MiXCR on the 5' RACE reads. Here the sample spans 350,000 to 550,000 distinct CDR3 sequences, about 19% being singletons. The sample was PBMCs, taken before the yellow fever booster vaccination. These receptors were collected from a man aged 18 to 29 who received the YFV17D yellow fever vaccine.

The chain joins TRBV20-1 to TRBJ1-5; 11 bases match TRBD1. The trim removed 2 bases at V and 4 bases at J, leaving 4 bases unmatched. This CDR3 contains 15 residues. Germline CDR1 is DFQATT and CDR2 is SNEGSKA (reference sequence). This CDR3 reads CSARSWDRGNQPQHF. The DNA of the CDR3 is TGCAGTGCTAGAAGTTGGGACAGGGGGAATCAGCCCCAGCATTTT.

This clonotype was seen only a few times. The chain joins TRBV20-1 to TRBJ1-6, with a weak D call TRBD1 (6 bases). Germline lookup yields CDR1 DFQATT and CDR2 SNEGSKA (reference sequence). The CDR3 totals 19 residues. With 1 base removed from V and 4 bases from J, the gap between germline ends came to 23 bases. The DNA for the CDR3 is TGCAGTGCTAGAGTCGTTGGACAGAGCCGCCTCGATTATAATTCACCCCTCCACTTT. This gives the protein CSARVVGQSRLDYNSPLHF.

This clonotype was detected only a few times. This chain joins TRBV6-6 and TRBJ2-3, with 14 bases matching TRBD2. CDR3 size: 17 residues. V trimming: 6 bases; J trimming: 5 bases; junction bases outside the gene matches: 10. The germline CDR1 and CDR2 sequences are MNHNY and SVGAGI (reference sequence). The CDR3 bases are TGTGCCAGCAGCCGGGGACTAGCGGGGGTAGTTGGAGATACGCAGTATTTT. The encoded protein is CASSRGLAGVVGDTQYF.

The rearrangement uses TRBV29-1 and TRBJ1-1, with D perhaps matching TRBD1 (6 bases). The length of the CDR3 is 12 residues. CDR1 SQVTM and CDR2 ANQGSEA come from the germline V gene. Trimming removed 3 bases at V and 4 bases at J, with 9 bases between. The CDR3 sequence is CSVDGGLTEAFF. The CDR3 DNA reads TGCAGCGTTGATGGGGGGCTCACTGAAGCTTTCTTT.

The chain carries TRBV4-1 and TRBJ1-5, with TRBD1 matching over 7 bases. Germline assignment: CDR1 MGHRA and CDR2 YSYEKL. The CDR3 totals 16 residues. Losses at the gene ends were 4 bases for V and 6 bases for J; bases not matched to a gene: 12. In nucleotides, the CDR3 is TGCGCCAGCAGCCCGGTGACAGGGCTAAGTAGTCAGCCCCAGCATTTT. Its translation is CASSPVTGLSSQPQHF.

This clonotype was recorded a few times. V gene TRBV28 combines with J gene TRBJ2-1; D is ambiguous. The CDR3 has 13 residues. Germline V gives CDR1 MDHEN, CDR2 SYDVKM. With 7 bases removed from V and 9 bases from J, the gap between germline ends came to 16 bases. CDR3 DNA: TGTGCCAGCACTAGAGGCTACGGTGGTGAGCAGTTCTTC. This codes for CASTRGYGGEQFF.

V and J are TRBV6-5 and TRBJ1-1; 8 bases are shared with TRBD1. Germline V lookup: CDR1 MNHEY, CDR2 SVGAGI. This CDR3 contains 15 residues. V trimming: 5 bases; J trimming: 4 bases; junction bases outside the gene matches: 9. CDR3 residues: CASSRRATGGTEAFF. In DNA form, the CDR3 reads TGTGCCAGCAGTCGTCGCGCAACAGGGGGCACTGAAGCTTTCTTT.

The chain couples TRBV11-1 to TRBJ2-1; 10 bases match TRBD1. This CDR3 is built from 13 residues. The germline CDR1 and CDR2 sequences are SGHAT and FQDESV (reference sequence). Unmatched junction bases numbered 5, after V lost 7 bases and J lost 8 bases. The CDR3 reads CASTRDRGDEQFF. Here the CDR3 DNA reads TGTGCCAGCACTCGGGACAGGGGAGATGAGCAGTTCTTC.

The chain links TRBV20-1 to TRBJ1-2, with 8 bases identical to TRBD1. This CDR3 contains 15 residues. The V gene end was trimmed by 0 bases and the J gene end by 1 base; junction bases not matched to a gene: 4. Per the germline V gene, CDR1 is DFQATT and CDR2 is SNEGSKA (reference sequence). The CDR3 reads CSARERTGINYGYTF. The CDR3 coding sequence is TGCAGTGCTAGAGAGAGGACAGGGATTAACTATGGCTACACCTTC.

The genes are TRBV4-3 and TRBJ1-1; D is unresolved. The CDR3 length is 14 residues. Trimming removed 2 bases at V and 1 base at J, with 8 bases between. Per the germline V gene, CDR1 is LGHNA and CDR2 is YSLEER. The DNA of the CDR3 is TGCGCCAGCAGCCAAATCACGGGGAACACTGAAGCTTTCTTT. Its protein product is CASSQITGNTEAFF.

The gene calls are TRBV9 and TRBJ2-1, with 8 nucleotides matching TRBD2. The CDR3 is 19 residues long. V dropped 1 base and J dropped 3; count of bases not matched to a gene: 15. The V gene's germline CDR1 is SGDLS and CDR2 YYNGEE. The CDR3 DNA sequence: TGTGCCAGCAGCGTACTTTGGGGCAGTCCGGGGGGGATCTACAATGAGCAGTTCTTC. Amino acid sequence: CASSVLWGSPGGIYNEQFF. The full variable domain, completed using reference TRBV9 and TRBJ2-1, is DSGVTQTPKHLITATGQRVTLRCSPRSGDLSVYWYQQSLDQGLQFLIQYYNGEERAKGNILERFSAQQFPDLHSELNLSSLELGDSALYFCASSVLWGSPGGIYNEQFFGPGTRLTVL.

In this sample, this clonotype turned up a few times. The chain combines TRBV6-5 with TRBJ1-2, with D possibly being TRBD1 (6 bases). This CDR3 has 14 residues. The germline V gene encodes CDR1 MNHEY and CDR2 SVGAGI. Between the trimmed V and J ends, which lost 9 bases and 8 bases, there was a span of 22 bases. The DNA of the CDR3 is TGTGCCAGTTCCCGGGACACGTATGTTCGGGGCTACACCTTC. Protein product: CASSRDTYVRGYTF.

This clonotype has just a few counts. This chain uses TRBV7-3 with TRBJ2-1, with TRBD2 as a possible D gene (6 bases). The CDR3 spans 16 residues. Deletions cut 2 bases from V and 0 bases from J, with 11 bases between. Germline V gene data show CDR1 as SGHTA and CDR2 as FQGTGA. CDR3 in amino acids: CASSLSAGPSYNEQFF. The CDR3 nucleotides are TGTGCCAGCAGCTTATCGGCGGGGCCCTCCTACAATGAGCAGTTCTTC.

This clonotype was observed a handful of times. The chain uses TRBV5-1 and TRBJ2-3; D unclear. Germline V gene data show CDR1 as SGHRS and CDR2 as YFSETQ. This CDR3 is 13 amino acids long. V was pared by 0 bases and J by 6 bases, with 8 bases between. The CDR3 DNA follows: TGCGCCAGCAGCTTGGCCATCCGGGATACGCAGTATTTT. Protein product: CASSLAIRDTQYF. Full variable domain (missing parts from reference TRBV5-1 and TRBJ2-3): KAGVTQTPRYLIKTRGQQVTLSCSPISGHRSVSWYQQTPGQGLQFLFEYFSETQRNKGNFPGRFSGRQFSNSRSEMNVSTLELGDSALYLCASSLAIRDTQYFGPGTRLTVL.

This clonotype was detected a few times. The gene calls are TRBV6-2 or TRBV6-3 and TRBJ1-6, with TRBD1 matching 9 bases. CDR3 length equals 16 residues. Looked up from germline, CDR1 is MNHEY and CDR2 is SVGEGT. After removal of 6 bases from V and 2 bases from J, the junction contained 5 bases not matched to a gene. CDR3: CASRRTGEAYNSPLHF. The CDR3 nucleotides read TGTGCCAGCAGGCGGACAGGGGAAGCCTATAATTCACCCCTCCACTTT.

This clonotype came up many times. The J gene is TRBJ2-3, the V gene TRBV7-2, with D perhaps TRBD2 (5 bases). V lost 2 bases, J lost 2 bases, and 8 bases lay in between. Germline V gene data show CDR1 as SGHTA and CDR2 as FQGNSA. This CDR3 contains 14 residues. This CDR3 is CASSLSGVTDTQYF. DNA for the CDR3: TGTGCCAGCAGCTTATCCGGGGTCACAGATACGCAGTATTTT.

The genes are TRBV7-2 and TRBJ2-4, with D possibly being TRBD2 (5 bases). Germline CDR1 is SGHTA and CDR2 is FQGNSA. The CDR3 contains 13 residues. V was trimmed by 5 bases and J by 6 bases, leaving 11 bases between them. In DNA form, the CDR3 reads TGTGCCAGCAGCGTGGACTGGAGAAACATTCAGTACTTC. Translation gives CASSVDWRNIQYF.

The V gene is TRBV6-2 or TRBV6-3, the J gene TRBJ2-1; 11 bases align to TRBD2. From germline, CDR1 is MNHEY and CDR2 SVGEGT. J was trimmed by 6 bases and V by 0 bases; bases with no gene match: 10. The CDR3 sequence is 18 residues long. CDR3 nucleotides: TGTGCCAGCAGTTACTCAGGAATTACCGGGACTAGCGGCAATGAGCAGTTCTTC. It encodes CASSYSGITGTSGNEQFF.

This clonotype was counted between two and nine times. CDR3 residues: CASSLLQGTDTQYF. CDR3 DNA: TGTGCCAGCAGTTTACTACAGGGCACAGATACGCAGTATTTT. The V gene is TRBV12-3 or TRBV12-4, the J gene TRBJ2-3, with D possibly being TRBD1 (5 bases). There are 14 residues in the CDR3. The V end lost 2 bases, the J end lost 1 base, and 7 bases lay between the germline ends.

This clonotype was counted many times. V and J are TRBV9 and TRBJ2-3; D not resolved. The CDR3 length is 11 residues. Trimming took 4 bases from V and 5 from J, leaving 5 bases between them. Germline CDR1 reads SGDLS; CDR2 reads YYNGEE. CDR3 sequence reads: CASSIQDTQYF. In nucleotides, the CDR3 is TGTGCCAGCAGCATACAAGATACGCAGTATTTT.

This clonotype was found a few times. This chain connects TRBV20-1 to TRBJ1-1; D unclear. V gave up 0 bases and J gave up 0 bases, with 8 bases separating them. CDR1 is DFQATT, CDR2 SNEGSKA, per germline (reference sequence). The CDR3 consists of 14 residues. The CDR3 region is CSARDRGVNTEAFF. The CDR3 DNA reads as TGCAGTGCTAGAGACCGTGGGGTGAACACTGAAGCTTTCTTT.

This clonotype has more than one count but fewer than ten. The V call is TRBV4-3, the J call TRBJ2-3; 11 bases are a match to TRBD2. The CDR3 contains 18 residues. Germline V lookup: CDR1 LGHNA, CDR2 YSLEER. J was trimmed by 4 bases and V by 3 bases; bases with no gene match: 12. CDR3 sequence: CASSQDLAGGLRADTQYF. The CDR3 DNA sequence: TGCGCCAGCAGCCAGGATTTAGCGGGGGGGCTAAGGGCAGATACGCAGTATTTT.

This clonotype was seen many times. This chain links TRBV4-3 with TRBJ2-5; TRBD1 might be the D (6 bases). The CDR3 runs 16 residues. Germline CDR1 reads LGHNA; CDR2 reads YSLEER. With 1 base removed from V and 2 bases from J, the gap between germline ends came to 14 bases. The CDR3 sequence is CASSQGGRDTQETQYF. DNA of the CDR3: TGCGCCAGCAGCCAAGGTGGCCGGGACACGCAAGAGACCCAGTACTTC.

This clonotype occurred a few times. Here the CDR3 reads CSAVAGTGPADTQYF. CDR3 in DNA: TGCAGTGCGGTTGCCGGGACAGGGCCTGCAGATACGCAGTATTTT. The chain is built from TRBV20-1 and TRBJ2-3; TRBD1 agrees at 9 bases. Per germline, CDR1 DFQATT and CDR2 SNEGSKA (reference sequence). V was pared by 6 bases and J by 4 bases, with 11 bases of the junction left unmatched. The CDR3 covers 15 residues.

The V gene is TRBV11-2, the J gene TRBJ2-4; 8 bases line up with TRBD2. Germline CDR1 and CDR2: SGHAT and FQNNGV. V shed 6 bases, J shed 5 bases, and the junction held 12 bases outside the gene matches. The CDR3 loop spans 16 amino acids. The CDR3 here is CASSIRSAGAQNIQYF. CDR3 DNA sequence: TGTGCCAGCAGTATACGATCAGCGGGGGCGCAAAACATTCAGTACTTC.